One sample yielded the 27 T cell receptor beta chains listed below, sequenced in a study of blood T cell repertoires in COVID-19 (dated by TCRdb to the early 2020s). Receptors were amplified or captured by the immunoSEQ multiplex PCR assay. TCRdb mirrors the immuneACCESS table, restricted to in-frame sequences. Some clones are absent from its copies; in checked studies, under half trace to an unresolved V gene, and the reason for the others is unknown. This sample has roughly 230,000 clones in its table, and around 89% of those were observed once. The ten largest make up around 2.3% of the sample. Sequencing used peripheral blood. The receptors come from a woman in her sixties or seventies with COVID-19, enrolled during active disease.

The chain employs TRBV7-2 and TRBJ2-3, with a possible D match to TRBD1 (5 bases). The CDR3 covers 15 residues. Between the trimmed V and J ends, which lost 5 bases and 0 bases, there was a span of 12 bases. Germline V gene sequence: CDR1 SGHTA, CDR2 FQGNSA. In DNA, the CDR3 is TGTGCCAGCAGCGTTCGAGGACAAAGCACAGATACGCAGTATTTT. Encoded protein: CASSVRGQSTDTQYF. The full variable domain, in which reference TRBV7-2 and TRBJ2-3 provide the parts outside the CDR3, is GAGVSQSPSNKVTEKGKDVELRCDPISGHTALYWYRQSLGQGLEFLIYFQGNSAPDKSGLPSDRFSAERTGGSVSTLTIQRTQQEDSAVYLCASSVRGQSTDTQYFGPGTRLTVL.

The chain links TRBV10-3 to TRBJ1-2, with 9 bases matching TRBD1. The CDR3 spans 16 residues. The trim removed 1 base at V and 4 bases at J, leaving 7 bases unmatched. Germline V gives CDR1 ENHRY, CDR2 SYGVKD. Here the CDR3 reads CAISELGTGKRYGYTF. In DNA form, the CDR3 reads TGTGCCATCAGTGAGTTAGGGACAGGGAAGCGCTATGGCTACACCTTC.

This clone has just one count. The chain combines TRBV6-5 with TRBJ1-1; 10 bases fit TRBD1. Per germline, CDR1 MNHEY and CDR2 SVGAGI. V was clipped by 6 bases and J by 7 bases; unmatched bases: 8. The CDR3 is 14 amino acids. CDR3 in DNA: TGTGCCAGCAGGCTAGACAGGGGGCTTAATGAAGCTTTCTTT. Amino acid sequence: CASRLDRGLNEAFF.

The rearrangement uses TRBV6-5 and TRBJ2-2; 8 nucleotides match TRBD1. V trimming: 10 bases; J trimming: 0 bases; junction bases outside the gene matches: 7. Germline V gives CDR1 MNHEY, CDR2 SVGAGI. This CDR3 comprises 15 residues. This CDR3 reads CATLPTGANTGELFF. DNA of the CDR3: TGTGCCACCCTACCGACAGGGGCGAACACCGGGGAGCTGTTTTTT.

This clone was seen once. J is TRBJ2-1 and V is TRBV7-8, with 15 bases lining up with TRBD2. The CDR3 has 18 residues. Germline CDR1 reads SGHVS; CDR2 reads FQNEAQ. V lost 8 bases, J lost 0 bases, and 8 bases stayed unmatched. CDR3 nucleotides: TGTGCCAGCGATCCCGGGACTAGCGGGGGGCACTCCTACAATGAGCAGTTCTTC. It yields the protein CASDPGTSGGHSYNEQFF. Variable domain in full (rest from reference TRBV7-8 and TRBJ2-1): GAGVSQSPRYKVAKRGQDVALRCDPISGHVSLFWYQQALGQGPEFLTYFQNEAQLDKSGLPSDRFFAERPEGSVSTLKIQRTQQEDSAVYLCASDPGTSGGHSYNEQFFGPGTRLTVL.

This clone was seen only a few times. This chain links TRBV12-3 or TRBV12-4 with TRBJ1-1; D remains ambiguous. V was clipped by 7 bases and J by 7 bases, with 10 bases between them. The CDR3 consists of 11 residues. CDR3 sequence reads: CASTRVGEAFF. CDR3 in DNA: TGTGCCAGCACCCGGGTGGGTGAAGCTTTCTTT.

The DNA for the CDR3 is TGCAGCGTCGCCGGGACATCGGTTGAAGCTTTCTTT. This codes for CSVAGTSVEAFF. The chain couples TRBV29-1 to TRBJ1-1, with a weak D call TRBD1 (6 bases). V lost 6 bases, J lost 7 bases, and 15 bases lay in between. In germline, CDR1 is SQVTM, CDR2 ANQGSEA. CDR3 size: 12 residues.

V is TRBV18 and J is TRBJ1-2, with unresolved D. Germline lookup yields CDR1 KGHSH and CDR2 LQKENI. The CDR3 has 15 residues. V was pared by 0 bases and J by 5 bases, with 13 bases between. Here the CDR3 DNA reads TGTGCCAGCTCACCACCGGAGATGTGGAGTTATGGCTACACCTTC. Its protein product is CASSPPEMWSYGYTF.

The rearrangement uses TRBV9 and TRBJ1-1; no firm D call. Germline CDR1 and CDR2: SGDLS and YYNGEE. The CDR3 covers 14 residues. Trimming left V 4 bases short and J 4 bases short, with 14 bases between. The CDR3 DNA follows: TGTGCCAGCAGCACTAGAATCGACGGCACTGAAGCTTTCTTT. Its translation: CASSTRIDGTEAFF.

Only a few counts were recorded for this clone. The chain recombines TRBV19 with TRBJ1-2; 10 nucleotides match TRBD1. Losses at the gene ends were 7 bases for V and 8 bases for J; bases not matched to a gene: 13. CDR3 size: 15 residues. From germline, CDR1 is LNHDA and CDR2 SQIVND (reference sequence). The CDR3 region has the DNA TGTGCCAGTACTAATCCCGGGACAGGGGAATTGGGCTACACCTTC. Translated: CASTNPGTGELGYTF.

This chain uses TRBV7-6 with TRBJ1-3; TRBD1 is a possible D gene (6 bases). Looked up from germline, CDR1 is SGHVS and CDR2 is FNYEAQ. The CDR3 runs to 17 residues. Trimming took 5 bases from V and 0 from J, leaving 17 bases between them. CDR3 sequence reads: CASSETHRAFSGNTIYF. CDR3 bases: TGTGCCAGCAGCGAAACCCACAGGGCCTTCTCTGGAAACACCATATATTTT.

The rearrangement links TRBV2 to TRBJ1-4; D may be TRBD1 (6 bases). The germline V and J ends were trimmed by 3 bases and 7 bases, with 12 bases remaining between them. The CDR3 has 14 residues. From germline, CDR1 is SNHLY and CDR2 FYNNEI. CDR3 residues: CASSDHRVAEKLFF. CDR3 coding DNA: TGTGCCAGCAGTGATCACAGGGTGGCTGAAAAACTGTTTTTT.

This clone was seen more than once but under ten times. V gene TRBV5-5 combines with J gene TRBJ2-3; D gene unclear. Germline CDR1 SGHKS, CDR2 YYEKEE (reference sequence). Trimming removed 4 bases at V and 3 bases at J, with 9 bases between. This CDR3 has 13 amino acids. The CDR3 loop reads CASSPLQTDTQYF. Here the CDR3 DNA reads TGTGCCAGCAGCCCCCTGCAGACAGATACGCAGTATTTT.

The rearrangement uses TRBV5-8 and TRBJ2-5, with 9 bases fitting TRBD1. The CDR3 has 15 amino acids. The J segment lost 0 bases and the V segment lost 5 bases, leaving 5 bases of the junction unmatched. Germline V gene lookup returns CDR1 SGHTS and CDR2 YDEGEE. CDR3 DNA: TGTGCCAGCAGAAGCGGACAGGGGTACCAAGAGACCCAGTACTTC. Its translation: CASRSGQGYQETQYF. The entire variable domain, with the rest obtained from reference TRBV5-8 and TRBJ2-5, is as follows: EAGVTQSPTHLIKTRGQQATLRCSPISGHTSVYWYQQALGLGLQFLLWYDEGEERNRGNFPPRFSGRQFPNYSSELNVNALELEDSALYLCASRSGQGYQETQYFGPGTRLLVL.

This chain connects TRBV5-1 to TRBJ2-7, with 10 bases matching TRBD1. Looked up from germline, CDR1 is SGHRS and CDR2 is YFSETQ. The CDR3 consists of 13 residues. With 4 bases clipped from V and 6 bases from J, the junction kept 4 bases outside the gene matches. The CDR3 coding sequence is TGCGCCAGCAGCCACGGGACAGGGGTCGAGCAGTACTTC. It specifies CASSHGTGVEQYF.

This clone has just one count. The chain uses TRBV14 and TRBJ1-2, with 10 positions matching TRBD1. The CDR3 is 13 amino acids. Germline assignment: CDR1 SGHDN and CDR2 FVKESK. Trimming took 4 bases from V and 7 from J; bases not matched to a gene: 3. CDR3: CASSRDRGRGYTF. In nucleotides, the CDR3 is TGTGCCAGCAGCCGGGACAGGGGACGTGGCTACACCTTC. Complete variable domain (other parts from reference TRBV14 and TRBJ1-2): EAGVTQFPSHSVIEKGQTVTLRCDPISGHDNLYWYRRVMGKEIKFLLHFVKESKQDESGMPNNRFLAERTGGTYSTLKVQPAELEDSGVYFCASSRDRGRGYTFGSGTRLTVV.

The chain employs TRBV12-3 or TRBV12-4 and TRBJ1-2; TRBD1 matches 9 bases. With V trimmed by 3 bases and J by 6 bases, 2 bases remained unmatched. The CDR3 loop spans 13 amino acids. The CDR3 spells CASSFGQGHGYTF. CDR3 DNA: TGTGCCAGCAGTTTCGGACAGGGGCATGGCTACACCTTC.

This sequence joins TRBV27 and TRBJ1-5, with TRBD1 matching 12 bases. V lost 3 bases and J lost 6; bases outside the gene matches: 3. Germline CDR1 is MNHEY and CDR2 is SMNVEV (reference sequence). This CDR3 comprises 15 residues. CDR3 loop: CASSLGQGAFQPQHF. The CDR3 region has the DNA TGTGCCAGCAGTTTGGGACAGGGGGCTTTTCAGCCCCAGCATTTT.

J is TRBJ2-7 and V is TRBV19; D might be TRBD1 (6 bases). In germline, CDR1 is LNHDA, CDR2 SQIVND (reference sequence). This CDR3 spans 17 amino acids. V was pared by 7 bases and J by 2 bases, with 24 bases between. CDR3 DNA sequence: TGTGCCAGTAATACAACAAAAAGCCGGGACAAGCCCTACGAGCAGTACTTC. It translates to CASNTTKSRDKPYEQYF.

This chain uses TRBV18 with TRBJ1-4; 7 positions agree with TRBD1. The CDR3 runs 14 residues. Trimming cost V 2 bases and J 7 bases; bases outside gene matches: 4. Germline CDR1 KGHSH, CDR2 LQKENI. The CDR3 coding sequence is TGTGCCAGCTCACCAGGAGGGGGCGGTGAAAAACTGTTTTTT. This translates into CASSPGGGGEKLFF.

CDR3 loop: CASSQSQGIINSPLHF. DNA for the CDR3: TGTGCCAGCAGCCAATCACAGGGGATCATTAATTCACCCCTCCACTTT. The V gene is TRBV3-1 (or the pseudogene TRBV3-2), the J gene TRBJ1-6; 7 bases are shared with TRBD1. J lost 6 bases, V lost 2 bases, and 7 bases had no gene match. Germline values: CDR1 LGHDT, CDR2 YNNKEL (reference sequence). The CDR3 is 16 residues long.

In nucleotides, the CDR3 is TGTGCCAGCAGTCTCAGTATACAGGGGACGAACACCGGGGAGCTGTTTTTT. It encodes CASSLSIQGTNTGELFF. The chain joins TRBV7-3 to TRBJ2-2; 7 nucleotides align to TRBD1. CDR1 is SGHTA and CDR2 is FQGTGA in the germline V gene. J was trimmed by 0 bases and V by 6 bases; bases with no gene match: 10. The CDR3 spans 17 residues.

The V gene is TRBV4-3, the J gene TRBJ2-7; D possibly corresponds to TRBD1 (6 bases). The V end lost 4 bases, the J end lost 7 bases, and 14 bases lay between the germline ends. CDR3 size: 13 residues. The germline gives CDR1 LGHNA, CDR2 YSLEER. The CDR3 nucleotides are TGCGCCAGCAGCCCTAACAGGGCGGGTGAGCAGTACTTC. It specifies CASSPNRAGEQYF.

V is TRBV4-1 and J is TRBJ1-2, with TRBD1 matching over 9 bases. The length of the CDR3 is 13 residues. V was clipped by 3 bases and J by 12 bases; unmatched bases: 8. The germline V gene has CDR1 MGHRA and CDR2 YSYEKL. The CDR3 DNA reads TGCGCCAGCAGCCAGGGACAGGGAGGGATGGACACCTTC. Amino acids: CASSQGQGGMDTF.

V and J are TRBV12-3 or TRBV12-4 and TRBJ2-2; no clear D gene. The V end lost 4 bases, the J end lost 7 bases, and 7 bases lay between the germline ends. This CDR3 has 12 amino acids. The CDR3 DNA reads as TGTGCCAGCAGTTGGAGTGACGGGGAGCTGTTTTTT. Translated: CASSWSDGELFF.

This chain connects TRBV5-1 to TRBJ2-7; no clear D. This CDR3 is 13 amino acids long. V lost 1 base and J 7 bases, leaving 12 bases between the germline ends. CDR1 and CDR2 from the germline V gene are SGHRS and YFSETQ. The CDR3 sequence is CASSLMADREQYF. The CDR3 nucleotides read TGCGCCAGCAGCTTGATGGCGGATCGGGAGCAGTACTTC.

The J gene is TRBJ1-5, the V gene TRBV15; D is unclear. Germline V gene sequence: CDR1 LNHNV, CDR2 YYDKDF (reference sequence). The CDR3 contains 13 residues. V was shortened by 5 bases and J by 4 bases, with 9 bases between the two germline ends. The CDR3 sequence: CATSLDFNQPQHF. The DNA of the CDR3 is TGTGCCACCAGCTTAGATTTTAATCAGCCCCAGCATTTT.